This record looks at one TCR beta chain sequence and its context. The data were obtained in a study of T cell changes during pregnancy in multiple sclerosis. Method: immunoSEQ multiplex PCR; TCRdb's copy keeps in-frame clones and lacks some. The sample consists of about 40,000 clones, approximately 90% of them appearing once. Trimming left V 7 bases short and J 2 bases short, with 17 bases between. The CDR3 is 15 amino acids. In germline, CDR1 is MNHNY, CDR2 SVGAGI (reference sequence). The chain joins TRBV6-6 to TRBJ1-1; D possibly corresponds to TRBD1 (5 bases). The sequenced sample was CD4+ T cells from peripheral blood mononuclear cells, obtained before pregnancy. The clonotype comes from a female donor with multiple sclerosis, enrolled in a pregnancy study. The CDR3 region has the DNA TGTGCCAGCAATAGCAAGGACAAAGACAACACTGAAGCTTTCTTT. This codes for CASNSKDKDNTEAFF.